What follows are 21 T cell receptor beta chains derived from one specimen sequenced in a study of blood T cells in healthy people across ages. The authors ran a second PCR of roughly 7 to 11 cycles using a sample-barcoded 5' primer and a J-beta primer mix. TCRdb re-called the 5' RACE reads through MiXCR, storing one row per CDR3 protein. The sample lists roughly 700,000 distinct CDR3 sequences; 20% to 25% were seen once. This sample was shared with a second study, whose subject was T cells of mothers and their children.

The sequenced sample consisted of blood. These receptors came from a boy between 10 and 17 years old in good health.

This chain joins TRBV7-8 and TRBJ1-2; D not resolved. Germline V gene lookup returns CDR1 SGHVS and CDR2 FQNEAQ. V lost 0 bases and J 2 bases, leaving 16 bases between the germline ends. The CDR3 is 17 residues long. CDR3 sequence (DNA): TGTGCCAGCAGCTTAGCGCCGAGACACATAAGAAACTATGGCTACACCTTC. Protein sequence: CASSLAPRHIRNYGYTF.

This clonotype was counted only a few times. J is TRBJ1-1 and V is TRBV10-3, with a weak D call TRBD1 (5 bases). V was pared by 5 bases and J by 2 bases, with 9 bases between. The CDR3 is 13 residues long. CDR1 and CDR2 from the germline V gene are ENHRY and SYGVKD. CDR3 in amino acids: CAISTGTNTEAFF. CDR3 coding DNA: TGTGCCATCAGTACCGGGACCAACACTGAAGCTTTCTTT.

The V and J genes are TRBV5-1 and TRBJ2-7; 7 bases align to TRBD1. The CDR3 spans 15 residues. Germline trimming cut 4 bases from V and 2 bases from J; bases unmatched to any gene: 9. The germline CDR1 and CDR2 sequences are SGHRS and YFSETQ. The CDR3 reads CASSAGDSAAYEQYF. In DNA, the CDR3 is TGCGCCAGCAGCGCCGGGGACAGTGCAGCCTACGAGCAGTACTTC. Combining the CDR3 with reference TRBV5-1 and TRBJ2-7 gives the whole variable domain KAGVTQTPRYLIKTRGQQVTLSCSPISGHRSVSWYQQTPGQGLQFLFEYFSETQRNKGNFPGRFSGRQFSNSRSEMNVSTLELGDSALYLCASSAGDSAAYEQYFGPGTRLTVT.

This clonotype was detected a few times. The rearrangement uses TRBV7-2 and TRBJ1-4; D is undetermined. Germline CDR1 and CDR2: SGHTA and FQGNSA. Deletions cut 4 bases from V and 3 bases from J, with 6 bases between. This CDR3 has 13 amino acids. The CDR3 DNA reads as TGTGCCAGCAGCTGGTCGTCTAATGAAAAACTGTTTTTT. This codes for CASSWSSNEKLFF.

The chain joins TRBV6-1 to TRBJ1-5; D is unresolved. This CDR3 has 14 residues. In germline, CDR1 is MNHNS, CDR2 SASEGT. V lost 2 bases and J lost 5, with 10 bases in between. The CDR3, as DNA: TGTGCCAGCAGTGAATCGACATTTTATCAGCCCCAGCATTTT. Translated, it gives CASSESTFYQPQHF.

V gene TRBV2 combines with J gene TRBJ1-4, with D hard to call. CDR1 and CDR2 from the germline V gene are SNHLY and FYNNEI. Trimming took 7 bases from V and 0 from J, leaving 9 bases between them. This CDR3 has 14 residues. CDR3 in amino acids: CASNSLATNEKLFF. In nucleotides, the CDR3 is TGTGCCAGCAATTCCCTTGCAACTAATGAAAAACTGTTTTTT.

The genes are TRBV5-1 and TRBJ2-3; possible D gene TRBD2, 5 bases. The length of the CDR3 is 16 residues. The V end lost 2 bases, the J end lost 1 base, and 14 bases lay between the germline ends. Looked up from germline, CDR1 is SGHRS and CDR2 is YFSETQ. The CDR3 nucleotides are TGCGCCAGCAGCTTTAGCCTAGCTACCCGCACAGATACGCAGTATTTT. Its translation: CASSFSLATRTDTQYF.

The chain links TRBV6-5 to TRBJ2-5; 10 bases are a match to TRBD1. The DNA end is more similar to TRBJ2-7, so the J call may be wrong. The CDR3 contains 16 residues. From germline, CDR1 is MNHEY and CDR2 SVGAGI. The CDR3 loop is CASSSRTGDRGYEQYF. CDR3 sequence (DNA): TGTGCCAGCAGTTCGAGGACCGGGGACAGGGGCTACGAGCAGTACTTC.

This clonotype was found many times. This chain joins TRBV13 and TRBJ2-4; D gene unclear. V gave up 8 bases and J gave up 0 bases, with 8 bases separating them. This CDR3 is built from 13 residues. The V gene's germline CDR1 is PRHDT and CDR2 FYEKMQ (reference sequence). The chain's CDR3 is CASSSLAKNIQYF. CDR3 sequence (DNA): TGTGCCAGCTCTTCGCTAGCCAAAAACATTCAGTACTTC.

This sequence joins TRBV5-1 and TRBJ2-1; D gene ambiguous. The CDR3 is 15 amino acids. V was pared by 0 bases and J by 4 bases, with 11 bases between. CDR1 is SGHRS and CDR2 is YFSETQ in the germline V gene. CDR3 DNA: TGCGCCAGCAGCTTGGATGGGCAGAGATACAATGAGCAGTTCTTC. This sequence encodes CASSLDGQRYNEQFF.

This clonotype was recorded a few times. The V call is TRBV3-1, the J call TRBJ2-5; no clear D gene. Trimming cost V 2 bases and J 3 bases, with 4 bases left between them. Germline CDR1 is LGHDT and CDR2 is YNNKEL (reference sequence). The CDR3 consists of 12 residues. CDR3 region: CASSQNKETQYF. The CDR3 DNA follows: TGTGCCAGCAGCCAAAATAAAGAGACCCAGTACTTC.

This clonotype was seen more than once but under ten times. CDR3 nucleotide sequence: TGCAGTGCAGGAGGGACAGGGGGCGCCGATTACGAGCAGTACTTC. As protein: CSAGGTGGADYEQYF. The chain has TRBV20-1 and TRBJ2-7, with TRBD1 matching 12 bases. The V gene end was trimmed by 6 bases and the J gene end by 4 bases; junction bases not matched to a gene: 10. Germline CDR1 reads DFQATT; CDR2 reads SNEGSKA (reference sequence). This CDR3 is built from 15 residues.

This clonotype came up a few times. The rearrangement uses TRBV5-4 and TRBJ2-2; 7 nucleotides line up with TRBD2. Germline trimming cut 5 bases from V and 1 base from J; bases unmatched to any gene: 5. CDR3 size: 15 residues. CDR1 and CDR2 (germline): SGHNT, YYREEE (reference sequence). As DNA, the CDR3 is TGTGCCAGCAGTTCGCTAGCGGAGAACACCGGGGAGCTGTTTTTT. As protein: CASSSLAENTGELFF. The entire variable domain, with the rest obtained from reference TRBV5-4 and TRBJ2-2, is as follows: ETGVTQSPTHLIKTRGQQVTLRCSSQSGHNTVSWYQQALGQGPQFIFQYYREEENGRGNFPPRFSGLQFPNYSSELNVNALELDDSALYLCASSSLAENTGELFFGEGSRLTVL.

This clonotype has only a few counts. The chain uses TRBV12-3 or TRBV12-4 and TRBJ2-1, with a weak D call TRBD1 (5 bases). The CDR3 spans 15 residues. Trimming shortened V by 0 bases and J by 7 bases, and 13 bases separated the two germline ends. This chain's CDR3 is CASSLAWVGENEQFF. The CDR3 nucleotides are TGTGCCAGCAGTTTAGCGTGGGTAGGGGAAAATGAGCAGTTCTTC.

The chain combines TRBV20-1 with TRBJ1-2; 8 bases map to TRBD1. Germline values: CDR1 DFQATT, CDR2 SNEGSKA (reference sequence). This CDR3 comprises 16 residues. With 0 bases clipped from V and 4 bases from J, the junction kept 10 bases outside the gene matches. The CDR3 sequence is CSARDLTGASGYGYTF. For the CDR3, the DNA is TGCAGTGCTAGAGATCTGACAGGGGCGAGTGGCTATGGCTACACCTTC.

The CDR3 DNA is TGTGCCACCAGCAGAGATCGTGGGGGAGACACTGAAGCTTTCTTT. Its translation is CATSRDRGGDTEAFF. J is TRBJ1-1 and V is TRBV15; D possibly corresponds to TRBD1 (5 bases). In germline, CDR1 is LNHNV, CDR2 YYDKDF (reference sequence). Trimming removed 0 bases at V and 3 bases at J, with 11 bases between. The CDR3 is 15 amino acids.

The gene calls are TRBV6-1 and TRBJ1-2, with a possible D match to TRBD1 (5 bases). Germline assignment: CDR1 MNHNS and CDR2 SASEGT. The CDR3 spans 14 residues. V lost 7 bases, J lost 4 bases, and 16 bases lay in between. The CDR3 sequence is CASIDSLFIYGYTF. The CDR3 DNA is TGTGCCAGCATAGACAGCCTTTTTATCTATGGCTACACCTTC.

The rearrangement uses TRBV9 and TRBJ2-5, with D perhaps being TRBD1 or TRBD2 (6 bases each). The CDR3 has 15 amino acids. Looked up from germline, CDR1 is SGDLS and CDR2 is YYNGEE. Trimming cost V 3 bases and J 2 bases, with 14 bases left between them. The CDR3 DNA follows: TGTGCCAGCAGCGCACTCGGGGGCCTACAAGAGACCCAGTACTTC. It specifies CASSALGGLQETQYF.

The table lists this clonotype with a few counts. This rearrangement joins TRBV27 to TRBJ1-6, with a weak D call TRBD1 (6 bases). Germline V gives CDR1 MNHEY, CDR2 SMNVEV (reference sequence). This CDR3 contains 14 residues. The ends were cut back, 2 bases at V and 7 bases at J, with 9 bases in the middle. The CDR3 protein is CASSLTGWNSPLHF. The CDR3 region has the DNA TGTGCCAGCAGTTTAACAGGGTGGAATTCACCCCTCCACTTT.

This clonotype occurred a few times. The chain couples TRBV29-1 to TRBJ2-5, with 8 nucleotides matching TRBD1. CDR3 length equals 13 residues. In germline, CDR1 is SQVTM, CDR2 ANQGSEA. V lost 5 bases to trimming and J lost 2 bases; unmatched junction nucleotides: 4. This CDR3 is CSVPRQGQETQYF. The DNA for the CDR3 is TGCAGCGTTCCGAGACAGGGGCAAGAGACCCAGTACTTC.

This sequence joins TRBV10-3 and TRBJ2-5; D is ambiguous. From germline, CDR1 is ENHRY and CDR2 SYGVKD. V lost 4 bases to trimming and J lost 2 bases, with 8 bases between them. This CDR3 comprises 13 residues. The CDR3 protein is CAISVAVQETQYF. The CDR3 nucleotides read TGTGCCATCAGTGTGGCAGTACAAGAGACCCAGTACTTC.